These 28 T cell receptor beta chains originate from one sample sequenced in a study of CXCR3-negative and CXCR3-positive naive CD8 T cells. The TRB libraries of cDNA were built by UMI-labeled 5' RACE. TCRdb reprocessed the 5' RACE reads and keeps a single row for each CDR3 protein, giving no DNA. The clone table shows approximately 83,000 distinct CDR3 sequences, with the ten largest holding 1.7%. Sequencing input: naive CXCR3- CD8+ T cells from blood. Stated subset: CD45RO-CCR7+CD27+CD95- naive CD8+ T cells lacking CXCR3 (TNR3-). Receptors were obtained from a human donor in good health. Some clones in this sample may be carry-over from other donors' samples.

The rearrangement joins TRBV12-3 or TRBV12-4 to TRBJ2-3; as DNA is missing, the TRBD1 call by TCRdb cannot be tested. The CDR3 contains 12 residues. CDR3 sequence reads: CASRVPWDTQYF.

This chain joins TRBV5-1 and TRBJ2-2; there is no DNA to check the TCRdb D call of TRBD1. Per the germline V gene, CDR1 is SGHRS and CDR2 is YFSETQ. The CDR3 loop spans 15 amino acids. CDR3 residues: CASSPDRYGAGELFF. The full variable domain, its missing parts supplied by reference TRBV5-1 and TRBJ2-2, is KAGVTQTPRYLIKTRGQQVTLSCSPISGHRSVSWYQQTPGQGLQFLFEYFSETQRNKGNFPGRFSGRQFSNSRSEMNVSTLELGDSALYLCASSPDRYGAGELFFGEGSRLTVL.

This chain uses TRBV29-1 with TRBJ1-1. The CDR3 covers 18 residues. Germline lookup yields CDR1 SQVTM and CDR2 ANQGSEA. Here the CDR3 reads CSVEMDYYIGRKNTEAFF. The complete variable domain, with remaining parts taken from reference TRBV29-1 and TRBJ1-1, reads SAVISQKPSRDICQRGTSLTIQCQVDSQVTMMFWYRQQPGQSLTLIATANQGSEATYESGFVIDKFPISRPNLTFSTLTVSNMSPEDSSIYLCSVEMDYYIGRKNTEAFFGQGTRLTVV.

The chain carries TRBV7-9 and TRBJ1-2. CDR1 is SEHNR and CDR2 is FQNEAQ in the germline V gene (reference sequence). CDR3 size: 15 residues. The CDR3: CASSLGRNVAYGYTF.

The rearrangement joins TRBV7-2 to TRBJ1-2; TCRdb indicates TRBD1, and absent DNA this call remains unverified. Germline V lookup: CDR1 SGHTA, CDR2 FQGNSA. The CDR3 loop spans 12 amino acids. CDR3 loop: CASSGTGDGYTF.

This chain links TRBV6-5 with TRBJ1-2; TCRdb's assignment of TRBD1 cannot be checked, as there is no DNA. CDR1 is MNHEY and CDR2 is SVGAGI in the germline V gene. This CDR3 is built from 14 residues. This CDR3 reads CASSMTGLDYGYTF.

The chain carries TRBV5-1 and TRBJ2-7; TCRdb designates TRBD1, a call that cannot be tested without DNA. Germline-derived CDR1 and CDR2 are SGHRS and YFSETQ. CDR3 length: 15 residues. Here the CDR3 reads CASSLTIGQANEQYF.

V gene TRBV11-2 combines with J gene TRBJ2-7; TCRdb's D call, TRBD1, is unchecked because there is no DNA. The CDR3 has 15 amino acids. The germline gives CDR1 SGHAT, CDR2 FQNNGV. The CDR3 here is CASSADVTGAYEQYF.

This chain connects TRBV29-1 to TRBJ1-1; TCRdb selects TRBD1, and the lack of DNA leaves this call unchecked. CDR1 is SQVTM, CDR2 ANQGSEA, per germline. The CDR3 consists of 12 residues. This CDR3 reads CSDTGQSTEAFF.

This sequence joins TRBV6-2 or TRBV6-3 and TRBJ2-5; absent DNA, TCRdb's TRBD1 call cannot be checked. The CDR3 loop spans 15 amino acids. Germline loops: CDR1 MNHEY, CDR2 SVGEGT. The CDR3: CASSYTRGTQETQYF.

The V and J genes are TRBV29-1 and TRBJ1-3; the TCRdb D gene call, TRBD1, has no DNA to confirm it. There are 20 residues in the CDR3. The germline gives CDR1 SQVTM, CDR2 ANQGSEA. The chain's CDR3 is CSVDPHGRGTGALSGNTIYF.

The gene calls are TRBV20-1 and TRBJ2-7; TCRdb gives TRBD1 as the D gene, but with no DNA this cannot be confirmed. There are 14 residues in the CDR3. Germline V CDR1 and CDR2: DFQATT, SNEGSKA (reference sequence). The chain's CDR3 is CSAWDRIHSYEQYF.

The rearrangement uses TRBV7-8 and TRBJ2-7; TCRdb lists TRBD2, though no DNA is available to test this call. Looked up from germline, CDR1 is SGHVS and CDR2 is FQNEAQ. The CDR3 totals 12 residues. This CDR3 is CASSSSGEEQYF.

This rearrangement joins TRBV28 to TRBJ1-1; lacking DNA, the TRBD1 call made by TCRdb goes unchecked. The germline V gene encodes CDR1 MDHEN and CDR2 SYDVKM. CDR3 length equals 17 residues. The CDR3 here is CASSLDTGFLGNTEAFF.

This clonotype is deemed medium-sized by its frequency. This sequence joins TRBV29-1 and TRBJ2-1. This CDR3 is 11 amino acids long. Germline values: CDR1 SQVTM, CDR2 ANQGSEA. CDR3 in amino acids: CSVDTYNEQFF.

The rearrangement joins TRBV5-5 to TRBJ2-1. Germline CDR1 reads SGHKS; CDR2 reads YYEKEE (reference sequence). The CDR3 extends over 13 amino acids. CDR3 loop: CASSLYGFDEQFF.

The chain joins TRBV20-1 to TRBJ2-7; the TRBD1 assignment by TCRdb is unverifiable without DNA. From germline, CDR1 is DFQATT and CDR2 SNEGSKA (reference sequence). The CDR3 totals 14 residues. The CDR3 protein is CSARDWDVTYEQYF.

The gene calls are TRBV28 and TRBJ2-7; as DNA is missing, the TRBD1 call by TCRdb cannot be tested. The V gene's germline CDR1 is MDHEN and CDR2 SYDVKM. The CDR3 consists of 14 residues. CDR3: CASSTTGRIYEQYF.

V and J are TRBV14 and TRBJ1-2; the TCRdb call, TRBD1, lacks DNA for checking. Germline V gene sequence: CDR1 SGHDN, CDR2 FVKESK. The CDR3 extends over 12 amino acids. CDR3 residues: CASTGTVYGYTF. Combining the CDR3 with reference TRBV14 and TRBJ1-2 gives the whole variable domain EAGVTQFPSHSVIEKGQTVTLRCDPISGHDNLYWYRRVMGKEIKFLLHFVKESKQDESGMPNNRFLAERTGGTYSTLKVQPAELEDSGVYFCASTGTVYGYTFGSGTRLTVV.

This chain uses TRBV27 with TRBJ2-7; TCRdb outputs TRBD1, but without DNA this stays unchecked. There are 14 residues in the CDR3. CDR1 and CDR2 from the germline V gene are MNHEY and SMNVEV (reference sequence). The CDR3 reads CASSSRDTPYEQYF.

Here the CDR3 reads CASSHPGTWNTEAFF. J is TRBJ1-1 and V is TRBV19; the D call from TCRdb, TRBD1, cannot be confirmed without DNA. Per germline, CDR1 LNHDA and CDR2 SQIVND (reference sequence). The CDR3 sequence is 15 residues long.

The chain has TRBV6-1 and TRBJ2-7; checking the TCRdb D call of TRBD1 is not possible without DNA. CDR3 length: 12 residues. Germline values: CDR1 MNHNS, CDR2 SASEGT. CDR3 amino acids: CATPDRVYEQYF.

The chain combines TRBV29-1 with TRBJ1-1; TCRdb's D call of TRBD1 is untestable without DNA. Germline V CDR1 and CDR2: SQVTM, ANQGSEA. The length of the CDR3 is 11 residues. The CDR3: CSAGADRGAFF.

The chain recombines TRBV15 with TRBJ2-1; TCRdb calls TRBD2, which cannot be checked without DNA. The CDR3 is made up of 14 amino acids. The germline V gene has CDR1 LNHNV and CDR2 YYDKDF (reference sequence). The chain's CDR3 is CASSTSAGYNEQFF. Variable domain in full (rest from reference TRBV15 and TRBJ2-1): DAMVIQNPRYQVTQFGKPVTLSCSQTLNHNVMYWYQQKSSQAPKLLFHYYDKDFNNEADTPDNFQSRRPNTSFCFLDIRSPGLGDTAMYLCASSTSAGYNEQFFGPGTRLTVL.

This chain connects TRBV28 to TRBJ2-2; TCRdb gives TRBD1 as the D gene, but with no DNA this cannot be confirmed. The length of the CDR3 is 16 residues. Germline values: CDR1 MDHEN, CDR2 SYDVKM. CDR3 amino acids: CASSYRDRGVAGELFF.

J is TRBJ2-1 and V is TRBV6-1; TCRdb designates TRBD1, a call that cannot be tested without DNA. Germline assignment: CDR1 MNHNS and CDR2 SASEGT. The CDR3 is made up of 14 amino acids. The CDR3 here is CASRPFSGHNEQFF.

This rearrangement joins TRBV12-3 or TRBV12-4 to TRBJ1-5; there is no DNA to check the TCRdb D call of TRBD1. This CDR3 is built from 13 residues. CDR3 in amino acids: CASSLDRGGPQHF.

This sequence joins TRBV9 and TRBJ2-7; the D call of TRBD1 rests on TCRdb alone, since no DNA is present to check it. The CDR3 totals 12 residues. The germline gives CDR1 SGDLS, CDR2 YYNGEE. CDR3 region: CASSLGENEQYF.